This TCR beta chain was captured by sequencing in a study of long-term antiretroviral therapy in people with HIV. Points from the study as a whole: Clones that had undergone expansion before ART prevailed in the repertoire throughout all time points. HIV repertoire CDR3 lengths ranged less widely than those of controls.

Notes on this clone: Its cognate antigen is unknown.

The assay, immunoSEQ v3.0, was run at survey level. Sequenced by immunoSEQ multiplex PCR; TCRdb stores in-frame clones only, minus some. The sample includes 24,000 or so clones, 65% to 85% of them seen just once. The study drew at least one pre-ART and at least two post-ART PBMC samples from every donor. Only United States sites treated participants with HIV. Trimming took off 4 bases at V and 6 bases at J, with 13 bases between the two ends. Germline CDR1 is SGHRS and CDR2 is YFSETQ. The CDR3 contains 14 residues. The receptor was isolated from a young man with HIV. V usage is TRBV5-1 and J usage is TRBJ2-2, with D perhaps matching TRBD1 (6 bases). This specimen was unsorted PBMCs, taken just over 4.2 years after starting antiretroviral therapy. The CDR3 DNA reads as TGCGCCAGCAGCGTAGTATCAGGGGCCGGGGAGCTGTTTTTT. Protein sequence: CASSVVSGAGELFF.